Detailed here is one T cell receptor (beta chain). These data are taken from a study of blood T cell repertoires in COVID-19. The ends lost 5 bases at V and 6 bases at J; junction bases unmatched: 8. Germline lookup yields CDR1 MNHEY and CDR2 SVGEGT. The CDR3 spans 15 residues. Authors' data handling: Quantification of nucleated cells was approximated via reference gene primer amplification. Produced via immunoSEQ multiplex PCR; TCRdb's table is partial and in-frame only. D and trimming were read from the DNA, whereas the V and J calls and clone size are those reported in that table. The sample lists about 140,000 clones, roughly four fifths occurring once.

The source material was peripheral blood. The origin of this receptor is a woman in her forties or fifties with active or convalescent COVID-19. This chain connects TRBV6-2 or TRBV6-3 to TRBJ2-5; 11 bases agree with TRBD2. CDR3 bases: TGTGCCAGCAGTCAACTAGCGGGAGCTGGGAAGACCCAGTACTTC. Translation: CASSQLAGAGKTQYF.